This is a list of T cell receptor beta chains from one sample in a study of glioma-infiltrating T cells. TCRdb reprocessed the multiplex PCR reads with MiXCR, giving one entry per CDR3 protein. The table includes 100,000 to 150,000 distinct CDR3 sequences, roughly 24% detected once. The material sequenced was glioma tissue, nonneoplastic brain tissue, or PBMCs (not recorded which). Receptors originate from a human donor with low-grade glioma or glioblastoma, undergoing nonglioma brain surgery, or in good health (not recorded which). CDR3s include the opening cysteine and the closing phenylalanine or tryptophan. The D gene is left open where the match is weak. Only some rows state a clone size, as once, few, many or a class for expanded clones.

cdr3_length d_call j_call clone_size v_call cdr3_nt cdr3_aa
16 TRBD2 TRBJ2-2 many TRBV6-1 TGTGCCAGCAAAGCCCTGACTAGCGGTGACACCGGGGAGCTGTTTTTT CASKALTSGDTGELFF
14 . TRBJ1-6 once TRBV28 TGTGCCAGCTCCCGCGGACATGGTGGGTCACCCCTCAACTTT CASSRGHGGSPLNF
16 . TRBJ1-3 . TRBV25-1 TGTGCCAGCGGTCACACTCCAAGTTACTCTGGAAACACCATATATTTT CASGHTPSYSGNTIYF
14 . TRBJ1-2 many TRBV10-3 TGTGCCATCAGTGAGCAAGGGTTACCCTATGGCTACACCTTC CAISEQGLPYGYTF
14 . TRBJ2-7 many TRBV19 TGTGCCAGTAGTAAGGCAGGGGCGACGTACGAGCAGTACTTC CASSKAGATYEQYF
14 TRBD1 TRBJ1-1 many TRBV19 TGTGCCAGTAGTTCCGGACAGGGGGTCACTGAAGCTTTCTTT CASSSGQGVTEAFF
12 TRBD2 TRBJ2-7 many TRBV20-1 TGCAGTGCTAGCAGCGGGGTAGACGAGCAGTACTTC CSASSGVDEQYF
15 . TRBJ2-7 many TRBV28 TGTGCCAGCAGTTTGGGTAGCGGAGGCTCCTACGAGCAGTACTTC CASSLGSGGSYEQYF
13 . TRBJ1-1 many TRBV29-1 TGCAGCGTTGAGGGGTACATGAACACTGAAGCTTTCTTT CSVEGYMNTEAFF
12 . TRBJ2-1 many TRBV7-2 TGTGCCAGCAGCTTAAGTGGAGTTGAGCAGTTCTTC CASSLSGVEQFF